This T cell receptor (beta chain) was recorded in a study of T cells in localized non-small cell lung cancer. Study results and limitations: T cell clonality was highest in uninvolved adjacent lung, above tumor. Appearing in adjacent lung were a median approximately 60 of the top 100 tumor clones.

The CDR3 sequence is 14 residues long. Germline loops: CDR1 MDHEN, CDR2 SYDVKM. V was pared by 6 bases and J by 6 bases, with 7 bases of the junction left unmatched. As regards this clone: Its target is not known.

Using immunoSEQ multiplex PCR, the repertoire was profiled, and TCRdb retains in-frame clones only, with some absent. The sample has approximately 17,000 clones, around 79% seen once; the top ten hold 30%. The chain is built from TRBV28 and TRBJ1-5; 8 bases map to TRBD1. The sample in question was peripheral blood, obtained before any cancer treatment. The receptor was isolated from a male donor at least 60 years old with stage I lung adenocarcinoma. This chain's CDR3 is CASRPQGASQPQHF. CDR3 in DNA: TGTGCCAGCAGGCCGCAGGGGGCATCTCAGCCCCAGCATTTT.